Presented here are 3 T cell receptor beta chains from one specimen sequenced in a study of blood T cell repertoires in COVID-19. TCRdb's table, derived via immunoSEQ multiplex PCR, lists solely in-frame clones and lacks some. The profile shows approximately 170,000 clones, 86% of them singletons. The material sequenced was peripheral blood. The receptors here all came from a woman aged 70-85 years with acute or convalescent COVID-19.

The rearrangement uses TRBV21-1 and TRBJ1-2; TRBD1, the table's D call, was not compared with the DNA. TRBV21-1 is termed a pseudogene. The CDR3 length is 15 residues. CDR3 sequence (DNA): TGTGCCAGCAGCAAACAAGCAGGAAGACACTATGGCTACACCTTC. The encoded protein is CASSKQAGRHYGYTF.

V is TRBV4-2 and J is TRBJ2-4; 10 bases are shared with TRBD2. Trimming cost V 0 bases and J 5 bases; bases outside gene matches: 13. This CDR3 comprises 19 residues. Germline V gives CDR1 LGHNA, CDR2 YNFKEQ. CDR3 nucleotide sequence: TGTGCCAGCAGCCAAGAAGTGGAATCTAGCGGGAGTAGCGAAAACATTCAGTACTTC. This sequence encodes CASSQEVESSGSSENIQYF.

The V gene is TRBV10-2, the J gene TRBJ2-1, with D uncertain. The CDR3 consists of 14 residues. Germline V gene sequence: CDR1 WSHSY, CDR2 SAAADI. Trimming shortened V by 6 bases and J by 3 bases, and 12 bases separated the two germline ends. DNA of the CDR3: TGCGCCAGCAGAGAAACTCAAGTCTACAATGAGCAGTTCTTC. Its protein is CASRETQVYNEQFF.